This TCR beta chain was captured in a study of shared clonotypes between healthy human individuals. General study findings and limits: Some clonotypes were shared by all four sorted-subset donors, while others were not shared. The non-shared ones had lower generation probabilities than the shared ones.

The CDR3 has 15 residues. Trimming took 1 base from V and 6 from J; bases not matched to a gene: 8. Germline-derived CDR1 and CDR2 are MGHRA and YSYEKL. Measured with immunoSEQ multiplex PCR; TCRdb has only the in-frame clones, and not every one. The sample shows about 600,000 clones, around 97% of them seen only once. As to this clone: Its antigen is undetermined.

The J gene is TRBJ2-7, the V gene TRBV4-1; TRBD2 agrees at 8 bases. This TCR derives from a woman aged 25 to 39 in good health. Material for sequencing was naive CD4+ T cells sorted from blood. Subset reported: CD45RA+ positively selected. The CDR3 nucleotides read TGCGCCAGCAGCCAAGTGGGCCGGGAGGGCCTCGAGCAGTACTTC. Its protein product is CASSQVGREGLEQYF.